These 8 T cell receptor beta chains originate from one sample sequenced in a study of identical twins. TCRdb re-called the 5' RACE reads through MiXCR, storing one row per CDR3 protein. Seen here are 200,000 to 250,000 distinct CDR3 sequences, under 12% observed once, and the top ten hold 8% to 10%. Sequenced sample: memory T cells sorted from blood. The receptors originated from a man in his fifties or sixties in good health.

This clonotype was seen repeatedly, ten times or more. The chain carries TRBV10-3 and TRBJ2-2; 7 bases are shared with TRBD1. The trim removed 2 bases at V and 5 bases at J, leaving 5 bases unmatched. CDR3 length: 15 residues. Germline CDR1 reads ENHRY; CDR2 reads SYGVKD. This chain's CDR3 is CAISEDRVGTGELFF. CDR3 DNA: TGTGCCATCAGTGAGGACAGGGTTGGAACCGGGGAGCTGTTTTTT.

Comment on this clonotype: Given a much more abundant clone one base away, this may be a read error. This chain connects TRBV21-1 to TRBJ1-3; the table's D call, TRBD1, was not checked against the DNA. TRBV21-1 represents a pseudogene. This CDR3 comprises 15 residues. The CDR3 bases are TGTGCCAACAGCAAAGGGGCCGGGACATCTCACACCATATATTTT. Translation: CANSKGAGTSHTIYF.

This clonotype was seen only a few times. The CDR3 loop reads CASSEEGAYSYEQYF. The CDR3 DNA sequence: TGTGCCAGCAGTGAAGAGGGGGCCTACTCCTACGAGCAGTACTTC. The chain uses TRBV6-1 and TRBJ2-7, with TRBD1 identical over 7 bases. Per germline, CDR1 MNHNS and CDR2 SASEGT. With V trimmed by 1 base and J by 0 bases, 3 bases remained unmatched. The CDR3 spans 15 residues.

The chain carries TRBV4-3 and TRBJ2-5; possible D gene TRBD1, 6 bases. V gave up 1 base and J gave up 4 bases, with 13 bases separating them. CDR3 length: 15 amino acids. Germline V CDR1 and CDR2: LGHNA, YSLEER. The CDR3 DNA sequence: TGCGCCAGCAGCCAAGGGCCCAGGGGAAGAGAGACCCAGTACTTC. Protein product: CASSQGPRGRETQYF.

This clonotype was seen many times. This chain connects TRBV20-1 to TRBJ2-7; D is uncertain. V lost 0 bases, J lost 4 bases, and 16 bases lay in between. The CDR3 consists of 15 residues. Germline V gene lookup returns CDR1 DFQATT and CDR2 SNEGSKA (reference sequence). The chain's CDR3 is CSARDVQSFVYEQYF. CDR3 in DNA: TGCAGTGCTAGAGATGTCCAGTCCTTTGTGTACGAGCAGTACTTC.

In this sample, this clonotype turned up many times. The V call is TRBV12-3 or TRBV12-4, the J call TRBJ2-2; D remains unclear. Trimming left V 11 bases short and J 3 bases short, with 13 bases between. This CDR3 comprises 13 residues. CDR3 amino acids: CAVQFTDTGELFF. The CDR3 coding sequence is TGTGCCGTACAGTTCACCGACACCGGGGAGCTGTTTTTT.

V usage is TRBV28 and J usage is TRBJ2-7; the D is unclear. V lost 2 bases, J lost 9 bases, and 14 bases lay in between. Germline V gene sequence: CDR1 MDHEN, CDR2 SYDVKM. The CDR3 loop spans 13 amino acids. DNA for the CDR3: TGTGCCAGCAGTTTAGGACCACTGGTAGGGCAGTACTTC. Translating it yields CASSLGPLVGQYF.

This clonotype occurred many times. This chain links TRBV5-5 with TRBJ2-7; tentative D call: TRBD1 (6 bases). The V gene lost 4 bases and the J gene lost 2 bases, with 16 bases spanning the gap. This CDR3 spans 15 amino acids. CDR1 SGHKS and CDR2 YYEKEE come from the germline V gene (reference sequence). CDR3 sequence reads: CASSPGQLTTYEQYF. The CDR3 DNA reads TGTGCCAGCAGCCCTGGACAGCTTACCACCTACGAGCAGTACTTC. The complete variable domain, with remaining parts taken from reference TRBV5-5 and TRBJ2-7, reads DAGVTQSPTHLIKTRGQQVTLRCSPISGHKSVSWYQQVLGQGPQFIFQYYEKEERGRGNFPDRFSARQFPNYSSELNVNALLLGDSALYLCASSPGQLTTYEQYFGPGTRLTVT.